The T cell receptor beta chain described here comes from a study of CD8 T cells in ankylosing spondylitis. Study-level results: Previously reported in reactive arthritis synovial fluid and blood were some of the motif variants. Several highly homologous variants formed a TCR beta motif that appeared characteristic of ankylosing spondylitis blood. Disease-associated clones were CD8+ and fairly uncommon in peripheral blood. Enrichment of disease-linked clones was reportedly significant in matched ankylosing spondylitis synovial fluid.

Quantitative 5'-RACE with molecular barcodes was used to make the TCR beta libraries. TCRdb passed the 5' RACE reads through MiXCR, listing each CDR3 protein once. Here the sample spans approximately 540,000 distinct CDR3 sequences, roughly 13% being singletons. This clonotype was observed a handful of times. Its target is unknown. The specimen sequenced was blood, either unsorted or a sorted T cell fraction (not recorded which). The receptor was isolated from a male donor with ankylosing spondylitis.

In nucleotides, the CDR3 is TGCGCCAGCAGCCCATATAACCCAGGAAACACCATATATTTT. Translating gives CASSPYNPGNTIYF. The V gene is TRBV5-1, the J gene TRBJ1-3; D not certain. This CDR3 region has 14 residues. The V gene's germline CDR1 is SGHRS and CDR2 YFSETQ. The ends were cut back, 4 bases at V and 4 bases at J, with 12 bases in the middle.